This TCR beta chain was identified in a study of pediatric ulcerative colitis. Study details: Disease was pancolitis in several and left-sided in two, histology-confirmed.

Deletions cut 8 bases from V and 5 bases from J, with 13 bases between. The germline gives CDR1 SQVTM, CDR2 ANQGSEA. The CDR3 extends over 11 amino acids. On this clone: Its antigen is as yet unknown.

The assay was immunoSEQ multiplex PCR, and TCRdb's table has in-frame clones only and misses some. The data contain fewer than 13,000 clones, over 75% of them singletons. Colonoscopy and blood draw happened at the same time. Notes on the study in general: Rectal repertoires separated controls, mild-moderate and acute severe colitis.

This rearrangement joins TRBV29-1 to TRBJ2-7, with no clear D. Sequencing was carried out using blood. This TCR came from a girl aged 5-17 years with moderate ulcerative colitis. CDR3: CSTQYFHEQYF. The CDR3 DNA reads as TGCAGCACCCAATACTTCCACGAGCAGTACTTC.